In this sample, the clone carrying this TCR beta chain turned up a few times. This sample is drawn from a study of blood T cell repertoires in COVID-19. About the research overall: Sample material is recorded as cDNA or gDNA derived from T cells, B-cell-depleted T cells, or PBMCs.

Original analysis: Scientists estimated how many nucleated cells there were by amplifying reference gene primers. Measured with immunoSEQ multiplex PCR; TCRdb has only the in-frame clones, and not every one. The V and J calls and the clone size are those of that table, but D and trimming were determined from the DNA. Of 280,000 or so clones listed, about 90% are singletons. Individuals drawn from 20 to 25 US areas were about 18 to 95 years old. Participant-given clinical history determined each cohort assignment. The CDR3 is made up of 15 amino acids. V gave up 7 bases and J gave up 0 bases, with 13 bases separating them. CDR1 is MNHEY and CDR2 is SMNVEV in the germline V gene (reference sequence).

The clonotype was recovered from a woman between 18 and 29 years old with acute COVID-19. Sequenced material: PBMCs or T cells enriched from blood (not recorded which). This chain uses TRBV27 with TRBJ2-1, with TRBD1 as a possible D gene (6 bases). The CDR3 DNA reads TGTGCCAGCAAGGGGGTGTTGGGCTCCTACAATGAGCAGTTCTTC. This translates into CASKGVLGSYNEQFF.